These 16 T cell receptor beta chains were all obtained from the same sample, sequenced in a study of T-cell memory formation after mild COVID-19. One entry per CDR3 protein results from TCRdb running MiXCR on the 5' RACE reads. This table holds 150,000 to 200,000 distinct CDR3 sequences, roughly 17% found once. Source material: PBMCs or a T cell subset sorted from them (not recorded which). The receptors come from an adult woman who had mild COVID-19 (a few samples of this study predate the infection). Cell type and time point are not known.

The sample holds a few counts of this clonotype. CDR3 nucleotides: TGTGCCAGCAGCCAAAACTCGGTAAATGAGCAGTTCTTC. Protein product: CASSQNSVNEQFF. The V gene is TRBV3-1, the J gene TRBJ2-1; the D is unclear. The germline gives CDR1 LGHDT, CDR2 YNNKEL (reference sequence). Between the trimmed V and J ends, which lost 2 bases and 7 bases, there was a span of 9 bases. The CDR3 extends over 13 amino acids.

CDR3 nucleotides: TGCGCCAGCAGCCAAGACGGGATTGGGACTGAAGCTTTCTTT. Protein: CASSQDGIGTEAFF. The rearrangement uses TRBV4-1 and TRBJ1-1; the D is unclear. The V gene's germline CDR1 is MGHRA and CDR2 YSYEKL. V was pared by 0 bases and J by 5 bases, with 10 bases between. CDR3 size: 14 residues.

This clonotype came up a few times. The V gene is TRBV20-1, the J gene TRBJ2-7; 9 bases are shared with TRBD1. Losses at the gene ends were 3 bases for V and 4 bases for J; bases not matched to a gene: 10. The CDR3 runs 15 residues. Germline lookup yields CDR1 DFQATT and CDR2 SNEGSKA (reference sequence). The CDR3 here is CSASSRDRELYEQYF. CDR3 sequence (DNA): TGCAGTGCTAGTAGCCGGGACAGGGAATTATACGAGCAGTACTTC.

The chain combines TRBV24-1 with TRBJ2-7; TRBD1 matches 8 bases. Germline loops: CDR1 KGHDR, CDR2 SFDVKD. Trimming at V came to 3 bases and at J to 2 bases, leaving 5 bases not matched to a gene. CDR3 length: 15 amino acids. This chain's CDR3 is CATSDPGQATYEQYF. In DNA, the CDR3 is TGTGCCACCAGTGATCCGGGACAGGCCACCTACGAGCAGTACTTC.

At least ten counts were recorded for this clonotype. The chain recombines TRBV5-1 with TRBJ2-1; 9 bases line up with TRBD1. Trimming removed 0 bases from V and 3 bases from J; junction bases left unmatched: 7. The CDR3 length is 17 residues. Germline V gives CDR1 SGHRS, CDR2 YFSETQ. CDR3 coding DNA: TGCGCCAGCAGCTTGGAACCGGGACAGGGAGGCTACAATGAGCAGTTCTTC. Translating gives CASSLEPGQGGYNEQFF.

In its sample, this clonotype was seen many times. V is TRBV7-9 and J is TRBJ2-1; D may be TRBD2 (6 bases). The CDR3 is 14 amino acids. Germline V CDR1 and CDR2: SEHNR, FQNEAQ (reference sequence). V dropped 2 bases and J dropped 3 bases, with 8 bases sitting between them. CDR3: CASSLMGGYNEQFF. CDR3 bases: TGTGCCAGCAGCTTAATGGGAGGCTACAATGAGCAGTTCTTC.

This clonotype was counted only a few times. The genes are TRBV7-2 and TRBJ2-5; 11 bases agree with TRBD2. The CDR3 is made up of 18 amino acids. Unmatched junction bases numbered 7, after V lost 1 base and J lost 0 bases. Germline-derived CDR1 and CDR2 are SGHTA and FQGNSA. CDR3 loop: CASSLVPRLAGNQETQYF. CDR3 nucleotide sequence: TGTGCCAGCAGCTTAGTACCTCGACTAGCGGGGAACCAAGAGACCCAGTACTTC.

This clonotype was counted between two and nine times. The chain has TRBV7-9 and TRBJ2-3; D could derive from TRBD1 or TRBD2 (5 bases each). Germline V CDR1 and CDR2: SEHNR, FQNEAQ (reference sequence). The CDR3 sequence is 13 residues long. Trimming cost V 4 bases and J 12 bases, with 17 bases left between them. CDR3 in amino acids: CASSSSGTPTQYF. DNA of the CDR3: TGTGCCAGCAGCTCGTCGGGGACGCCAACTCAGTATTTT.

This clonotype turned up a few times. The CDR3, as DNA: TGCAGTGCTAGCGGGACAGACAACACCGGGGAGCTGTTTTTT. Its translation is CSASGTDNTGELFF. The chain employs TRBV20-1 and TRBJ2-2, with 7 nucleotides matching TRBD1. Unmatched junction bases numbered 3, after V lost 3 bases and J lost 2 bases. Germline V CDR1 and CDR2: DFQATT, SNEGSKA (reference sequence). The CDR3 spans 14 residues.

The rearrangement links TRBV7-2 to TRBJ2-7; 11 bases match TRBD1. V gave up 5 bases and J gave up 4 bases; unmatched junction bases: 7. This CDR3 contains 15 residues. Per germline, CDR1 SGHTA and CDR2 FQGNSA. CDR3 bases: TGTGCCAGCAGCACCCCGGGACAGGGGGTATACGAGCAGTACTTC. Protein product: CASSTPGQGVYEQYF.

V gene TRBV7-9 combines with J gene TRBJ1-2; D is unresolved. The CDR3 loop spans 13 amino acids. The germline V and J ends were trimmed by 6 bases and 6 bases, with 14 bases remaining between them. Germline V CDR1 and CDR2: SEHNR, FQNEAQ (reference sequence). The CDR3, as DNA: TGTGCCAGCAGTTCTAATAACGTGGATGGCTACACCTTC. Residues: CASSSNNVDGYTF. The full variable domain, completed using reference TRBV7-9 and TRBJ1-2, is DTGVSQNPRHKITKRGQNVTFRCDPISEHNRLYWYRQTLGQGPEFLTYFQNEAQLEKSRLLSDRFSAERPKGSFSTLEIQRTEQGDSAMYLCASSSNNVDGYTFGSGTRLTVV.

The J gene is TRBJ2-7, the V gene TRBV10-3; 7 bases are a match to TRBD1. Per germline, CDR1 ENHRY and CDR2 SYGVKD. This CDR3 has 14 residues. Trimming at V came to 2 bases and at J to 3 bases, leaving 4 bases not matched to a gene. The CDR3 protein is CAISERTGDYEQYF. CDR3 in DNA: TGTGCCATCAGTGAGCGCACAGGGGACTACGAGCAGTACTTC.

This clonotype was detected ten times or more. This chain joins TRBV9 and TRBJ2-3; D remains unclear. Trimming stripped 2 bases from V and 0 bases from J, with 13 bases between. CDR1 is SGDLS and CDR2 is YYNGEE in the germline V gene. The length of the CDR3 is 16 residues. The DNA of the CDR3 is TGTGCCAGCAGCGTGAATGCACAGCTGAGCACAGATACGCAGTATTTT. Its protein product is CASSVNAQLSTDTQYF.

This clonotype was counted a few times. The J gene is TRBJ2-1, the V gene TRBV7-2, with D maybe TRBD2 (6 bases). The CDR3 has 15 residues. V lost 3 bases, J lost 4 bases, and 13 bases lay in between. The V gene's germline CDR1 is SGHTA and CDR2 FQGNSA. The CDR3 region has the DNA TGTGCCAGCAGCTTCCGGTACGGAGGGTACAATGAGCAGTTCTTC. As protein: CASSFRYGGYNEQFF.

DNA for the CDR3: TGCAGCGTTGAAGCGGGGGGCGGCACCGGGGAGCTGTTTTTT. This encodes CSVEAGGGTGELFF. The rearrangement joins TRBV29-1 to TRBJ2-2, with D possibly TRBD2 on 7 matching bases. The CDR3 contains 14 residues. The germline V gene has CDR1 SQVTM and CDR2 ANQGSEA. The V end was cut by 1 base, the J end by 4 bases, with 10 bases between.

This clonotype turned up a few times. The V call is TRBV5-1, the J call TRBJ2-2; the D is unclear. The V end was cut by 1 base, the J end by 2 bases, with 9 bases between. Germline loops: CDR1 SGHRS, CDR2 YFSETQ. This CDR3 contains 15 residues. DNA of the CDR3: TGCGCCAGCAGCTTGACTCTCATCAACACCGGGGAGCTGTTTTTT. It translates to CASSLTLINTGELFF.